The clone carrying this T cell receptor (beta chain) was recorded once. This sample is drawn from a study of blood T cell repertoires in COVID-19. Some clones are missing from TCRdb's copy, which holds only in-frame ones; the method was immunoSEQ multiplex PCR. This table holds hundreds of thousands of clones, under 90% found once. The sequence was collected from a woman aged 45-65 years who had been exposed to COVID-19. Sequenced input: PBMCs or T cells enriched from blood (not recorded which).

The CDR3 region is CASRGTGEGGYTF. In DNA, the CDR3 is TGTGCCAGCAGGGGGACAGGTGAAGGCGGCTACACCTTC. The V and J genes are TRBV6-5 and TRBJ1-2; 8 bases fit TRBD1. The germline V gene has CDR1 MNHEY and CDR2 SVGAGI. V lost 6 bases and J lost 8; bases outside the gene matches: 8. CDR3 length: 13 residues.